A selection of T cell receptor beta chains follows, all from one sample in a study of shared clonotypes between healthy human individuals. Repertoires were generated with immunoSEQ multiplex PCR, while TCRdb's copy carries only in-frame clones and drops some. In the table there are about 2,500,000 clones, more than 80% of which are singletons. Specimen: naive CD4+ T cells sorted from blood. The receptors were gathered from a young man in good health. The CDR3 runs from the conserved cysteine through the conserved F or W. Each record gives: CDR3 length, V gene, D gene, J gene, clone size, CDR3 protein, CDR3 DNA. A D gene is named only where the DNA matches it firmly. Clone size appears in some rows only: once, few, many, or a class for an expanded clone.

CDR3 length: 14; V gene: TRBV5-1; D gene: .; J gene: TRBJ2-2; clone size: .; CDR3 protein: CASSLISASGELFF; CDR3 DNA: TGCGCCAGCAGCTTGATTAGCGCGAGCGGGGAGCTGTTTTTT
CDR3 length: 16; V gene: TRBV4-1; D gene: TRBD2; J gene: TRBJ2-7; clone size: .; CDR3 protein: CASSQAPGLAAYEQYF; CDR3 DNA: TGCGCCAGCAGCCAAGCCCCGGGACTAGCGGCATACGAGCAGTACTTC
CDR3 length: 14; V gene: TRBV11-3; D gene: .; J gene: TRBJ2-2; clone size: once; CDR3 protein: CASSSGDGTGELFF; CDR3 DNA: TGTGCCAGCAGCTCAGGGGATGGAACCGGGGAGCTGTTTTTT
CDR3 length: 14; V gene: TRBV25-1; D gene: .; J gene: TRBJ2-2; clone size: .; CDR3 protein: CASRYGLNTGELFF; CDR3 DNA: TGTGCCAGCAGATACGGGCTGAACACCGGGGAGCTGTTTTTT
CDR3 length: 15; V gene: TRBV30; D gene: .; J gene: TRBJ1-1; clone size: few; CDR3 protein: CAWSVRVGGNTEAFF; CDR3 DNA: TGTGCCTGGAGTGTACGGGTTGGGGGGAACACTGAAGCTTTCTTT
CDR3 length: 14; V gene: TRBV7-9; D gene: .; J gene: TRBJ2-5; clone size: .; CDR3 protein: CASSGGSDRETQYF; CDR3 DNA: TGTGCCAGCAGCGGGGGATCGGACAGAGAGACCCAGTACTTC
CDR3 length: 12; V gene: TRBV19; D gene: .; J gene: TRBJ1-2; clone size: .; CDR3 protein: CASSMDVIGYTF; CDR3 DNA: TGTGCCAGTAGTATGGACGTCATCGGCTACACCTTC
CDR3 length: 14; V gene: TRBV7-2; D gene: TRBD1; J gene: TRBJ1-2; clone size: .; CDR3 protein: CASSATGEHYGYTF; CDR3 DNA: TGTGCCAGCAGCGCGACAGGGGAGCACTATGGCTACACCTTC
CDR3 length: 13; V gene: TRBV14; D gene: .; J gene: TRBJ2-3; clone size: .; CDR3 protein: CASSQGLTDTQYF; CDR3 DNA: TGTGCCAGCAGCCAAGGGCTTACAGATACGCAGTATTTT
CDR3 length: 16; V gene: TRBV7-9; D gene: TRBD2; J gene: TRBJ2-5; clone size: once; CDR3 protein: CASSLGASGSQETQYF; CDR3 DNA: TGTGCCAGCAGCTTAGGGGCTAGCGGGTCCCAAGAGACCCAGTACTTC